This is a list of T cell receptor beta chains from one sample in a study of read filtering for tumor transcriptome and immune sequencing. MiXCR, applied by TCRdb to the reads, yields one record per CDR3 protein. The sample holds 100,000 to 150,000 distinct CDR3 sequences, about 12% seen once. The sequencing sample was made of a population of CD138-negative cells sorted from bone marrow. Receptor source: a donor at least 40 years old with multiple myeloma. Both conserved end residues are part of each CDR3. D genes are given only for firm matches. For some rows the clone size is stated as once, few or many, or as a class when expanded; others skip it.

V gene: TRBV30; D gene: TRBD2; clone size: many; J gene: TRBJ2-7; CDR3 DNA: TGTGCCTGGAACGCCGGGACTAGCGAAAACTACGAGCAGTACTTC; CDR3 protein: CAWNAGTSENYEQYF
V gene: TRBV7-2; D gene: TRBD2; clone size: many; J gene: TRBJ2-3; CDR3 DNA: TGTGCCAGCAGCTTAGGGATAGCGGGAGGGGTAGATACGCAGTATTTT; CDR3 protein: CASSLGIAGGVDTQYF
V gene: TRBV7-9; D gene: TRBD1; clone size: many; J gene: TRBJ2-1; CDR3 DNA: TGTGCCAGCAGCTTAGGGACAGGGGACCACAATGAGCAGTTCTTC; CDR3 protein: CASSLGTGDHNEQFF
V gene: TRBV2; D gene: -; clone size: many; J gene: TRBJ2-1; CDR3 DNA: TGTGCCAGCAATCGTCGGAGGAACGAGGACAATGAGCAGTTCTTC; CDR3 protein: CASNRRRNEDNEQFF
V gene: TRBV5-4; D gene: TRBD2; clone size: -; J gene: TRBJ2-1; CDR3 DNA: TGTGCCAGCAGCCTTAGCGGGAGCGGTGGAGATGAGCAGTTCTTC; CDR3 protein: CASSLSGSGGDEQFF
V gene: TRBV7-6; D gene: -; clone size: many; J gene: TRBJ1-5; CDR3 DNA: TGTGCCAGCAGCTTAGACGGGCGCAATCAGCCCCAGCATTTT; CDR3 protein: CASSLDGRNQPQHF
V gene: TRBV18; D gene: TRBD2; clone size: many; J gene: TRBJ2-1; CDR3 DNA: TGTGCCAGCTCCCCAGCGGGAGGAGGTGAGCAGTTCTTC; CDR3 protein: CASSPAGGGEQFF
V gene: TRBV20-1; D gene: -; clone size: many; J gene: TRBJ2-2; CDR3 DNA: TGCAGTGCTAGAGATCGGGCGTTTACCGGGGAGCTGTTTTTT; CDR3 protein: CSARDRAFTGELFF
V gene: TRBV4-3; D gene: -; clone size: many; J gene: TRBJ2-1; CDR3 DNA: TGCGCCAGCAGCCAGGCCCACAGGGCAACCTACAATGAGCAGTTCTTC; CDR3 protein: CASSQAHRATYNEQFF
V gene: TRBV19; D gene: -; clone size: many; J gene: TRBJ2-1; CDR3 DNA: TGTGCCAGTAGTATGCGGCACCCCATGGAAACCGCCCGAGGAGTTGAGCAGTTCTTC; CDR3 protein: CASSMRHPMETARGVEQFF
V gene: TRBV11-2; D gene: TRBD2; clone size: many; J gene: TRBJ2-3; CDR3 DNA: TGTGCCAGCAGCCCCATCCGCCCTGGACTAGCGGGAGTCGATACGCAGTATTTT; CDR3 protein: CASSPIRPGLAGVDTQYF
V gene: TRBV27; D gene: -; clone size: many; J gene: TRBJ2-3; CDR3 DNA: TGTGCCAGCAGAACAGATACGCAGTATTTT; CDR3 protein: CASRTDTQYF
V gene: TRBV7-9; D gene: -; clone size: many; J gene: TRBJ2-3; CDR3 DNA: TGTGCCAGCGGGCAGTCAGATACGCAGTATTTT; CDR3 protein: CASGQSDTQYF
V gene: TRBV2; D gene: -; clone size: many; J gene: TRBJ1-6; CDR3 DNA: TGTGCCAGCAACTGGTACAGGGTAAATAATTCACCCCTCCACTTT; CDR3 protein: CASNWYRVNNSPLHF
V gene: TRBV5-4; D gene: TRBD1; clone size: -; J gene: TRBJ2-2; CDR3 DNA: TGTGCCAGCAGCCCAGACCCTGACAGGGTTGACACCGGGGAGCTGTTTTTT; CDR3 protein: CASSPDPDRVDTGELFF
V gene: TRBV6-6; D gene: TRBD1; clone size: -; J gene: TRBJ2-5; CDR3 DNA: TGTGCCAGCAGTTCCCAGACAGGGTTGGGAGAGACCCAGTACTTC; CDR3 protein: CASSSQTGLGETQYF
V gene: TRBV6-6; D gene: TRBD1; clone size: few; J gene: TRBJ2-2; CDR3 DNA: TGTGCCGGACGACAGGGACAGAACACCGGGGAGCTGTTTTTT; CDR3 protein: CAGRQGQNTGELFF
V gene: TRBV20-1; D gene: TRBD2; clone size: many; J gene: TRBJ2-5; CDR3 DNA: TGCAGTGCTACCGGGACTAGCGGGTACCAAGAGACCCAGTACTTC; CDR3 protein: CSATGTSGYQETQYF
V gene: TRBV5-1; D gene: TRBD2; clone size: many; J gene: TRBJ2-1; CDR3 DNA: TGCGCTAGCAGCTTTGCGGGAGACTACAATGAGCAGTTCTTC; CDR3 protein: CASSFAGDYNEQFF
V gene: TRBV20-1; D gene: -; clone size: many; J gene: TRBJ2-1; CDR3 DNA: TGCAGTGCTAGAGGGGGACTCCCTTACAATGAGCAGTTCTTC; CDR3 protein: CSARGGLPYNEQFF
V gene: TRBV19; D gene: -; clone size: many; J gene: TRBJ1-3; CDR3 DNA: TGTGCCAGTACCCCGCGCGGCGTAAACACCATATATTTT; CDR3 protein: CASTPRGVNTIYF
V gene: TRBV14; D gene: -; clone size: -; J gene: TRBJ2-2; CDR3 DNA: TGTGCCAGCAGCCAAGATGTCGGAGCCACCGGGGAGCTGTTTTTT; CDR3 protein: CASSQDVGATGELFF
V gene: TRBV7-2; D gene: -; clone size: -; J gene: TRBJ1-3; CDR3 DNA: TGTGCCAGCAGCCATTCCTGGGGGGCAGGGTCAGACGGAAACACCATATATTTT; CDR3 protein: CASSHSWGAGSDGNTIYF
V gene: TRBV7-2; D gene: TRBD2; clone size: many; J gene: TRBJ2-4; CDR3 DNA: TGTGCCAGCAGCTCTACTAGCGGGAGTAGCATTCAGTACTTC; CDR3 protein: CASSSTSGSSIQYF
V gene: TRBV12-3/TRBV12-4; D gene: -; clone size: many; J gene: TRBJ2-7; CDR3 DNA: TGTGCCAGCAGTTTAAAGACAGATCCAGCCGCCTACGAGCAGTACTTC; CDR3 protein: CASSLKTDPAAYEQYF